A single T cell receptor beta chain is shown here with its context. This clone was seen at least ten times. Its binding antigen is unknown. Base-call qualities are not available, and no considerably larger clone is one nucleotide away. This sample is drawn from a study of metastatic and nonmetastatic thyroid tumors (dated by TCRdb to the early 2020s). Regarding the research as a whole: For patients with malignant and with benign thyroid disease, the researchers compared repertoires between peripheral blood samples and tumor or nodule tissue samples. Here is what the overall study found, with its caveats: In both blood and tumor samples, malignant tumors were reported to have significantly higher TCR beta diversity than benign nodules.

V is cut by 1 base and J by 0 bases, and the space between the germline ends is 5 bases. Taken from cysteine to phenylalanine, the CDR3 has 14 residues. The sequence is cut down to CDR3 DNA, 42 bases in frame from base 1. In the germline V gene, CDR1 corresponds to SGHTA and CDR2 to FQGNSA. Library preparation used PCR. The instrument was an Illumina HiSeq 4000. High-throughput sequencing was used to profile the TCR beta-chain CDR3 region of each patient. The source study handled its data this way. CDR3 differences across clinicopathological groups were used to build a classifier for discriminating distant-metastatic papillary thyroid cancer patients. The Shannon index was used to assess repertoire diversity, and the Morisita-Horn index was used to assess tumor-blood repertoire similarity. TCRdb applied fastp at Q25 and MiXCR to the public reads, then kept only in-frame beta chains. For this entry, the V and J calls and clone size follow TCRdb and not the study's own pipeline. Present in this sample are approximately 86,000 clones, under 15% of which were seen just once. The ten most abundant clones make up approximately 8.8% of the sample.

No treatment had been received by any patient before thyroid surgery. The study retrospectively analysed patient clinical samples collected from about 2012 to 2019 using T-cell receptor beta sequencing. The chain was built from TRBV7-2 and TRBJ2-3, with no confidently assigned D gene. Material: tumor tissue. The TCR sequence derives from a female donor with papillary thyroid cancer or a benign thyroid nodule (not recorded which). Some clones in this sample may be carry-over from other donors' samples. The CDR3 sequence is CASSLVHSTDTQYF. At the DNA level, the sequence is TGTGCCAGCAGCTTAGTGCATAGCACAGATACGCAGTATTTT. The variable domain in full, with residues beyond the CDR3 obtained from the reference TRBV7-2 and TRBJ2-3 genes, is GAGVSQSPSNKVTEKGKDVELRCDPISGHTALYWYRQSLGQGLEFLIYFQGNSAPDKSGLPSDRFSAERTGGSVSTLTIQRTQQEDSAVYLCASSLVHSTDTQYFGPGTRLTVL.